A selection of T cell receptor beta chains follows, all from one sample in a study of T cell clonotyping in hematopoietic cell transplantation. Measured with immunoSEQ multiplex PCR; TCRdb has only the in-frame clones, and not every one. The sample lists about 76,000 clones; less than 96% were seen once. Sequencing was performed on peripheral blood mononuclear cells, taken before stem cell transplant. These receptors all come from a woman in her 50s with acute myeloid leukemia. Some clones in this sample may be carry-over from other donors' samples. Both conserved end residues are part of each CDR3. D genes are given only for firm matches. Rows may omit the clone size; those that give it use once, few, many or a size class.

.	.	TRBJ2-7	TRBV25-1	TGTGCCAGCAGAGTCGACTCCCCGGTCGAGCAGTACTTC	CASRVDSPVEQYF
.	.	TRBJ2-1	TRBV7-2	TGTGCCAGCAGGCAAAACCGGGACTCCCTCGACGAGCAGTTCTTC	CASRQNRDSLDEQFF
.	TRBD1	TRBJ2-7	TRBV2	TGTGCCAGCAGCCGGGACAGGGATGTCTACGAGCAGTACTTC	CASSRDRDVYEQYF
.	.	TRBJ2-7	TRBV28	TGTGCCAGCAGTTTAATCTCGACAGTGGGTTACGAGCAGTACTTC	CASSLISTVGYEQYF
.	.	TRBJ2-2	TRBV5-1	TGCGCCAGCAGCTTGAACCGGGACCGGGAGCTGTTTTTT	CASSLNRDRELFF
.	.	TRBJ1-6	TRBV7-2	TGTGCCAGCAGCTTAGTGGGGGACTATAGCTCCTATAATTCACCCCTCCACTTT	CASSLVGDYSSYNSPLHF
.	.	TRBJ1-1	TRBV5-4	TGTGCCAGCAGCTTGGGGGCAGCAATGAACACTGAAGCTTTCTTT	CASSLGAAMNTEAFF
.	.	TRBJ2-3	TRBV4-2	TGTGCCAGCAGCCAAGATCGGTGGGAAGGGTCGACCTTTTCGATAGATACGCAGTATTTT	CASSQDRWEGSTFSIDTQYF
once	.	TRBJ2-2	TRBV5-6	TGTGCCAGCAGCTTGACCGGCGGGGAGCTGTTTTTT	CASSLTGGELFF
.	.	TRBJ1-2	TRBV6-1	TGTGCCGGGAAGACTGGAGGATATGGCTACACCTTC	CAGKTGGYGYTF
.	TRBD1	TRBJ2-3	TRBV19	TGTGCCAGTAGACAGGTGGGACAGGGTGCTGATACGCAGTATTTT	CASRQVGQGADTQYF
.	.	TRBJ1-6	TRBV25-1	TGTGCCAGCAAAGAGTATGATAATTCACCCCTCCACTTT	CASKEYDNSPLHF
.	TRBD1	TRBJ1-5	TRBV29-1	TGCAGCGTTGTATCAGGGGACAGGGACAATCAGCCCCAGCATTTT	CSVVSGDRDNQPQHF
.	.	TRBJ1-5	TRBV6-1	TGTGCCAGCAGTGAAGGGTCGGCTAGCAATCAGCCCCAGCATTTT	CASSEGSASNQPQHF
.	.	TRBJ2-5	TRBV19	TGTGCCAGTAGTAGTTTCGGGTACCAAGAGACCCAGTACTTC	CASSSFGYQETQYF
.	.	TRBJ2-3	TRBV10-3	TGTGCCATCAGTGTCGAGCAACCCAGCACAGATACGCAGTATTTT	CAISVEQPSTDTQYF
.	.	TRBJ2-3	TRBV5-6	TGTGCCAGCAGCCGGCCAGGAGGCACAGATACGCAGTATTTT	CASSRPGGTDTQYF
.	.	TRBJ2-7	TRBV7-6	TGTGCCAGCAGCTTAAGTGGGCCCCAGTACTTC	CASSLSGPQYF
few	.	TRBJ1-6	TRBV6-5	TGTGCCACCCGGCATGTTGAGTCCCTCCACTTT	CATRHVESLHF
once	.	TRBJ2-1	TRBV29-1	TGCAGCGCTGGTACACAGGATGAGCAGTTCTTC	CSAGTQDEQFF
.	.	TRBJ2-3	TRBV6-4	TGTGCCAGCAGTGACACTTGGGAGACAGATACGCAGTATTTT	CASSDTWETDTQYF
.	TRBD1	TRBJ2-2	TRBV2	TGTGCCAGCAATTGGGACAGGATGAACACCGGGGAGCTGTTTTTT	CASNWDRMNTGELFF
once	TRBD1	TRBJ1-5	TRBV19	TGTGCCAGTAGGGCCGGGACAGGGGTGCAACAGCCCCAGCATTTT	CASRAGTGVQQPQHF
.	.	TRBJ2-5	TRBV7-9	TGTGCCAGCAGCTTAGTAGGGTTGGACGAGACCCAGTACTTC	CASSLVGLDETQYF
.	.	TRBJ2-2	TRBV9	TGTGCCAGCAGCCCAAAAGGAGGGGAGAGCTATCTTAGGGAACCCGGGGAGCTGTTTTTT	CASSPKGGESYLREPGELFF
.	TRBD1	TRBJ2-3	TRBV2	TGTGCCAGCAGTGACAGGGGGGATACGCAGTATTTT	CASSDRGDTQYF
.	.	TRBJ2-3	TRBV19	TGTGCCAGTAGAGAGGACACAGCTAGCACAGATACGCAGTATTTT	CASREDTASTDTQYF